The sequence of this T cell receptor (beta chain) was determined in a study of cytomegalovirus exposure and HLA in healthy donors. Findings of the study overall: Later, an analysis showed that TCR beta chains associated with HLA were more clonally expanded than others that were equally common.

A multiplex PCR was run with 60 Vbeta primers and 13 Jbeta primers. Clones were sequenced by immunoSEQ multiplex PCR, and TCRdb holds only the in-frame ones, with some missing. This repertoire shows roughly 170,000 clones, approximately 80% found once; its top ten account for approximately 0.8%. At sampling all donors were nominally healthy, likely with unrecorded immune exposures. With 0 bases removed from V and 7 bases from J, the gap between germline ends came to 13 bases. The CDR3 runs to 15 residues. The germline V gene encodes CDR1 LGHNA and CDR2 YSLEER. Worth noting for this clone: Its antigen remains unknown. The same CDR3 is also encoded by other DNA sequences in this sample.

The genes are TRBV4-3 and TRBJ1-5; D ambiguous. Sequencing input: PBMCs. This receptor was taken from a woman aged 18-29 years in good health and CMV-seronegative. The CDR3: CASSQEEGWGQPQHF. CDR3 in DNA: TGCGCCAGCAGCCAAGAGGAGGGTTGGGGACAGCCCCAGCATTTT.